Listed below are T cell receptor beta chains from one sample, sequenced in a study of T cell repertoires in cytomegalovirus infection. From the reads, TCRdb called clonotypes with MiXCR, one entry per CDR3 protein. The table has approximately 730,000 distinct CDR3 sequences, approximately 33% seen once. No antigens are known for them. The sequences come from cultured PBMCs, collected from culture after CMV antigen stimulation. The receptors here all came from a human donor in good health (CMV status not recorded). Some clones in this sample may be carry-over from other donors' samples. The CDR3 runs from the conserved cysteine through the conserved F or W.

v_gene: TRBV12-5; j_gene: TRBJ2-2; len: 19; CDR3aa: CASGLAIRRRDDNTGELFF
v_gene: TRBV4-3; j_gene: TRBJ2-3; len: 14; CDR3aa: CASSPGTVPDTQYF
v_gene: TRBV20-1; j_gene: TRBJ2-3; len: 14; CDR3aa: CSANGQAQTDTQYF
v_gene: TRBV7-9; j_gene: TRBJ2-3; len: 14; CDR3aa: CASSLDPSGDTQYF
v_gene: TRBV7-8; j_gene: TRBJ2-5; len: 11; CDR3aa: CASSPGSAQYF
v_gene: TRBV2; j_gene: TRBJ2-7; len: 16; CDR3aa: CASSEGQGVGTYEQYF
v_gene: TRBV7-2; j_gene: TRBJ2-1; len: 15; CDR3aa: CASSLNRASYNEQFF
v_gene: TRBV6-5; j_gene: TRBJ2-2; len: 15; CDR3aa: CASSPTSSSTGELFF
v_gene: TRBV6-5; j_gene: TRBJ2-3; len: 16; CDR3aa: CASRTTGQGATDTQYF
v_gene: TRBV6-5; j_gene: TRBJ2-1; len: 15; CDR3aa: CASSRGLAGGLEQFF
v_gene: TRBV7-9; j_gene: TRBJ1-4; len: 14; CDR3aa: CASRTGTKNEKLFF
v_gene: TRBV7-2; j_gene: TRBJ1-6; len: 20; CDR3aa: CASSLGSCGRIKGRGSPLHF
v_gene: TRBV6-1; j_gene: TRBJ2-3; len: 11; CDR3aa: CANEDRDTQYF
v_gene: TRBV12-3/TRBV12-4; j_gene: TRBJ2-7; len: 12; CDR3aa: CASSSQGVEQYF
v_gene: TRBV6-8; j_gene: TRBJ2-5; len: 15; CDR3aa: CASRPPGLTQETQYF
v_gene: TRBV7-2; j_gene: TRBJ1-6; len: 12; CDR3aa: CASSLDESPLHF
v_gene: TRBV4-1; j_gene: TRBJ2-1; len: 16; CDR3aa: CASSQDGSGRAREQFF
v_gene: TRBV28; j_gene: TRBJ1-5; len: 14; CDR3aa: CASMGQGLGQPQHF
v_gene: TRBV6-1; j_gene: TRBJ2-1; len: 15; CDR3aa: CASSDTGTGGNEQFF
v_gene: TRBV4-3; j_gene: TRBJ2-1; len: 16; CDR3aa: CASSQFRTSGNNEQFF
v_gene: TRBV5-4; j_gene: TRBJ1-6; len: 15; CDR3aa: CASRSAGTYNSPLHF
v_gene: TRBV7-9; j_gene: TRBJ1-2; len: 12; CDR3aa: CAVDRTNYGYTF
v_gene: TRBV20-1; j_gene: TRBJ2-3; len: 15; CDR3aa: CSARAPGRVTDTQYF
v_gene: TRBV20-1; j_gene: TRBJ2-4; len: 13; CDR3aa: CSATWRGKNIQYF
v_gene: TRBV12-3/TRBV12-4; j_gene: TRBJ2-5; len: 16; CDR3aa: CASSPGDSSGMETQYF
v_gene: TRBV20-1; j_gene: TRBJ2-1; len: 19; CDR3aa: CSARDIYGGSGRAYNEQFF
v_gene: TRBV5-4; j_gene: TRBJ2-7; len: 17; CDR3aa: CASSSGALAGGSYEQYF
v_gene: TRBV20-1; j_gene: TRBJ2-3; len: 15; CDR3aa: CSASYPTGYSDTQYF
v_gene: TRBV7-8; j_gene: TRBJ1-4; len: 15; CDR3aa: CASSPPQGANEKLFF
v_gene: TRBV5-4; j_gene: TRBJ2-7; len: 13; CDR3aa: CASSWATRGEQYF
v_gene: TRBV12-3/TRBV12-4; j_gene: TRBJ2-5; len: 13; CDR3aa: CASSLTEQETQYF
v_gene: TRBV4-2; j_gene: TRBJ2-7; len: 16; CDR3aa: CASSNSAGTDSYEQYF
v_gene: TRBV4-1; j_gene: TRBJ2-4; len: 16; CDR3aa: CASSPRTELAKNIQYF
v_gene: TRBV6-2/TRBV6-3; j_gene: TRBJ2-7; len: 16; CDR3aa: CASSYPRVGSFYEQYF
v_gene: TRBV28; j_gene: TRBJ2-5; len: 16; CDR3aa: CASSSLGLAGQETQYF
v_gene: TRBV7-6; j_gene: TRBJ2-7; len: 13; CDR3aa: CASSLSTGNEQYF
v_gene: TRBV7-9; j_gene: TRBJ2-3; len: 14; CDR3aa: CASGSGRSTDTQYF
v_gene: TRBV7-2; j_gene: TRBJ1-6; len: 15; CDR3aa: CASSLEGRGQSPLHF
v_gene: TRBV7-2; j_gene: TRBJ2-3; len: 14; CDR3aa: CASSLVGELDTQYF
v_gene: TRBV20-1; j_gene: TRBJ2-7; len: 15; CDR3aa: CSASVPGLTTYEQYF
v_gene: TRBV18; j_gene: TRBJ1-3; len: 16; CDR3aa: CASSLLSRSTGNTIYF
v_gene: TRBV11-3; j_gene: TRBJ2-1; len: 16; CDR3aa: CASSPGGATSYNEQFF
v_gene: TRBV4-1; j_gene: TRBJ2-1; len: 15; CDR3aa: CASSATSGRGNEQFF
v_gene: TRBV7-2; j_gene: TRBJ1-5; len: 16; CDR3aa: CASSTQRDGAGQPHHF
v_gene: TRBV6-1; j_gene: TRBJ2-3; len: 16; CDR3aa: CASSTQLATSTDTQYF
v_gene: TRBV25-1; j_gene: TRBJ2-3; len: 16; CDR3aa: CASSPLGTISTDTQYF
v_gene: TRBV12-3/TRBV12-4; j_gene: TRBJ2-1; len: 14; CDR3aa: CASRMTGFDAEQFF
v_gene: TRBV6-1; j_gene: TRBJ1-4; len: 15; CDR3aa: CASSAGGATNEKLFF
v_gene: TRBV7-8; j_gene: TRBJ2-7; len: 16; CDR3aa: CASSLPSREGGYEQYF
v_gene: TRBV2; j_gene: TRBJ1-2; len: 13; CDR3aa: CASTLEGDYGYTF
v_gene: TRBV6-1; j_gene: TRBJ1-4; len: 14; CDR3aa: CASTPGQLNEKLFF
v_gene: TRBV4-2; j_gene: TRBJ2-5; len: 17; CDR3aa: CASSQSRGGGSQETQYF
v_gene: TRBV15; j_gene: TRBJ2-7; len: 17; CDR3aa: CATSRPRRGTDTYEQYF
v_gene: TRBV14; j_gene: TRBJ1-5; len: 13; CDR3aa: CASSLMLGAPQHF
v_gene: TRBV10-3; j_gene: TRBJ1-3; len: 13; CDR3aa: CAITADSGNTIYF
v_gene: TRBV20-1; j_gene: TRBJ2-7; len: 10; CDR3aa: CSALRYEQYF
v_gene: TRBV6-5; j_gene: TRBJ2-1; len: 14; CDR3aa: CASSYYGGLDEQFF
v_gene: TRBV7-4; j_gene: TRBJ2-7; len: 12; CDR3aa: CASSFHRVGQYF
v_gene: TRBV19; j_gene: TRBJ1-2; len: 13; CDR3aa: CATRDGINYGYTF
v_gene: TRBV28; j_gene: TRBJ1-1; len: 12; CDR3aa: CASREEAGKAFF